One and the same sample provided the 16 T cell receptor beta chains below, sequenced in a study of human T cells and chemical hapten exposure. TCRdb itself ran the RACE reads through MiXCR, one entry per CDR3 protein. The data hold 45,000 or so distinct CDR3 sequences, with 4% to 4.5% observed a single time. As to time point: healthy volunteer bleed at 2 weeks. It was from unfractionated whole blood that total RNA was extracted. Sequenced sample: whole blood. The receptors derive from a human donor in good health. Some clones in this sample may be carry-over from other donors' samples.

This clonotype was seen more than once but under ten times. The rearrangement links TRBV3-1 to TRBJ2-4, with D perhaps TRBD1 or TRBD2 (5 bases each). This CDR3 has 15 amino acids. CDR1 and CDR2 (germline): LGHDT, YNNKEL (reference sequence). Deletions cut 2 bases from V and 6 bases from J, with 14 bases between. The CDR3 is CASSQRTGTLNIQYF. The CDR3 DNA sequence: TGTGCCAGCAGCCAAAGAACCGGGACGTTAAACATTCAGTACTTC. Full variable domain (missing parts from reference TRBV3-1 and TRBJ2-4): DTAVSQTPKYLVTQMGNDKSIKCEQNLGHDTMYWYKQDSKKFLKIMFSYNNKELIINETVPNRFSPKSPDKAHLNLHINSLELGDSAVYFCASSQRTGTLNIQYFGAGTRLSVL.

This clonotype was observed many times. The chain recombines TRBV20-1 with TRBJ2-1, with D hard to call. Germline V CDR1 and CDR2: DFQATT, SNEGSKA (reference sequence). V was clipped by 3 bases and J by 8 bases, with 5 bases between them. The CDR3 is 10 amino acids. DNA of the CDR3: TGCAGTGCTAGTTCTTATGAGCAGTTCTTC. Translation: CSASSYEQFF.

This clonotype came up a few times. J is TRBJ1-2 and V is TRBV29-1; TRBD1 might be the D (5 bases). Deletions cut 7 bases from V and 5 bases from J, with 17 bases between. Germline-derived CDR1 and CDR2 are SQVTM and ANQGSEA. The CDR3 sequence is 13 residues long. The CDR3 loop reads CSATGRTFYGYTF. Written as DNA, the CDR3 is TGCAGCGCTACGGGACGGACCTTTTATGGCTACACCTTC.

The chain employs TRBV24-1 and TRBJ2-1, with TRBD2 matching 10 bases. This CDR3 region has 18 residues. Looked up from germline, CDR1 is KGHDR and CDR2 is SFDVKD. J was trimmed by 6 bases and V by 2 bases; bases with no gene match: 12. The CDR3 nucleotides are TGTGCCACCAGTGATTCCCCTGGGGCTAGCGGGAGTAGCAATGAGCAGTTCTTC. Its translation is CATSDSPGASGSSNEQFF.

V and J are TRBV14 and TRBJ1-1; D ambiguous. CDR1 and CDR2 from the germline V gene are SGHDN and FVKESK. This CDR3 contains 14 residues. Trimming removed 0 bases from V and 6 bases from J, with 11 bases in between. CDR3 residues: CASSQDLPRPEAFF. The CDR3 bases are TGTGCCAGCAGCCAAGATTTACCGCGGCCTGAAGCTTTCTTT. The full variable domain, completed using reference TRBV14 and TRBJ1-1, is EAGVTQFPSHSVIEKGQTVTLRCDPISGHDNLYWYRRVMGKEIKFLLHFVKESKQDESGMPNNRFLAERTGGTYSTLKVQPAELEDSGVYFCASSQDLPRPEAFFGQGTRLTVV.

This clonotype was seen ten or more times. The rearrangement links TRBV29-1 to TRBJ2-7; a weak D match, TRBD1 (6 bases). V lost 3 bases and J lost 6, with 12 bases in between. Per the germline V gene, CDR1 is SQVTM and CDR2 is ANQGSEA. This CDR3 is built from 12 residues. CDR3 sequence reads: CSVDHTGSEQYF. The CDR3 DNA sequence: TGCAGCGTTGATCATACAGGGAGCGAGCAGTACTTC.

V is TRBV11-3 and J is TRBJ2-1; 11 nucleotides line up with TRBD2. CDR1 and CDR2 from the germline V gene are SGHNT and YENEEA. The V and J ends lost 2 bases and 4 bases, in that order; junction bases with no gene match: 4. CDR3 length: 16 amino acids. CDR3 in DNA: TGTGCCAGCAGCTTACGGACTAGCGGGCCTTACAATGAGCAGTTCTTC. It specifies CASSLRTSGPYNEQFF.

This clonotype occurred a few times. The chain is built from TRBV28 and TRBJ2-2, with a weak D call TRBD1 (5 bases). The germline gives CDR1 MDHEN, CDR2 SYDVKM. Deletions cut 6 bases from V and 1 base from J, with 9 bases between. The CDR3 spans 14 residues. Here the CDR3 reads CASSHTGNTGELFF. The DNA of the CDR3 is TGTGCCAGCAGCCATACAGGGAACACCGGGGAGCTGTTTTTT.

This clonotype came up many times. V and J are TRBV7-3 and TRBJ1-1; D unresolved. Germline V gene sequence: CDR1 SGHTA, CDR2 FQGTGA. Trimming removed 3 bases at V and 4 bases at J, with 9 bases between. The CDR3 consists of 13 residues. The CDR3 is CASSLATSTEAFF. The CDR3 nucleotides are TGTGCCAGCAGCTTGGCGACAAGCACTGAAGCTTTCTTT.

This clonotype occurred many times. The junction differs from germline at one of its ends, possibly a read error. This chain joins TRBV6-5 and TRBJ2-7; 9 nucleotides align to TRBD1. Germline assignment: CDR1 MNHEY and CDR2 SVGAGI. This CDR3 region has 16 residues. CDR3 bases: TGTGCCAGCAGTTACTCGTCGGGACAGGGATCCTCCGAGCAGTACTTC. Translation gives CASSYSSGQGSSEQYF.

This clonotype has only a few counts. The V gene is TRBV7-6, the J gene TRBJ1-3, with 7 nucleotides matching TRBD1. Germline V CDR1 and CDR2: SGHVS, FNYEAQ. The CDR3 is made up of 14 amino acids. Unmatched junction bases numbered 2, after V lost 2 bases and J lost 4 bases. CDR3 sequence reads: CASSLPGQGNTIYF. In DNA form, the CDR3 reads TGTGCCAGCAGCTTACCGGGACAGGGAAACACCATATATTTT.

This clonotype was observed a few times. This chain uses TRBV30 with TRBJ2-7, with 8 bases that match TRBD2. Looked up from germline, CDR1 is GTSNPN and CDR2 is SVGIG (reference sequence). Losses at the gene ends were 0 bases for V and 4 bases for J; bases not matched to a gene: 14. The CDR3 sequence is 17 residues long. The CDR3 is CAWSVPGGTRGLYEQYF. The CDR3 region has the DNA TGTGCCTGGAGTGTCCCGGGGGGGACCCGAGGGCTTTACGAGCAGTACTTC.

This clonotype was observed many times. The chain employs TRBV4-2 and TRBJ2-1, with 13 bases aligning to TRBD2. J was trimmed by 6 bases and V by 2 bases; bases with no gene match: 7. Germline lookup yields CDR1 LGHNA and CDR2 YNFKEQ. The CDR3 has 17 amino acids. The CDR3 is CASSQPSGTSGINEQFF. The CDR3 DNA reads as TGTGCCAGCAGCCAACCATCGGGGACTAGCGGGATCAATGAGCAGTTCTTC.

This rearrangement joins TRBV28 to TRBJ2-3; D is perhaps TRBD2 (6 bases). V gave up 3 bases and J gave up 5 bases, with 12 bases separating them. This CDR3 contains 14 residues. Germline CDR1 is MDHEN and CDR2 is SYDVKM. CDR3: CASSLDSGQDTQYF. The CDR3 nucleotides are TGTGCCAGCAGTTTGGATAGCGGACAAGATACGCAGTATTTT. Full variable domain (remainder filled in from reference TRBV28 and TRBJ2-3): DVKVTQSSRYLVKRTGEKVFLECVQDMDHENMFWYRQDPGLGLRLIYFSYDVKMKEKGDIPEGYSVSREKKERFSLILESASTNQTSMYLCASSLDSGQDTQYFGPGTRLTVL.

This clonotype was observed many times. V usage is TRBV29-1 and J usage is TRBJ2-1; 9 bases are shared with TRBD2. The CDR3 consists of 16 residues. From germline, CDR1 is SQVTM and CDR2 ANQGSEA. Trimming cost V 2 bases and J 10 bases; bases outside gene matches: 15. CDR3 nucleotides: TGCAGCGTTGAACGATTGGCTAGCGGGATATCCGGGGAGCAGTTCTTC. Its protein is CSVERLASGISGEQFF.

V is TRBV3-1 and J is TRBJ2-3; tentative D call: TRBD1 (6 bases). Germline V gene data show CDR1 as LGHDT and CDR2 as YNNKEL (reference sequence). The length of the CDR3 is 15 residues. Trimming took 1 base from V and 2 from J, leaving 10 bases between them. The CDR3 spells CASSQGRGPTDTQYF. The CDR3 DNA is TGTGCCAGCAGCCAAGGCAGGGGCCCCACAGATACGCAGTATTTT.